The 32 T cell receptor beta chains reported below all come from one sample, sequenced in a study of blood T cell repertoires in COVID-19. This table comes from immunoSEQ multiplex PCR, and its TCRdb copy is limited to in-frame clones, with some not included. The table has 400,000 or so clones, 70% to 90% seen once. The sample taken for sequencing was peripheral blood. These receptors all stem from a human donor in a cohort sampled during active COVID-19.

The rearrangement joins TRBV30 to TRBJ2-1; D remains ambiguous. Trimming left V 0 bases short and J 13 bases short, with 10 bases between. Germline lookup yields CDR1 GTSNPN and CDR2 SVGIG (reference sequence). The CDR3 contains 11 residues. In DNA form, the CDR3 reads TGTGCCTGGAGTGTACCCCCTAGACAGTTCTTC. It encodes CAWSVPPRQFF.

V and J are TRBV5-6 and TRBJ1-1; 10 positions agree with TRBD1. CDR3 length: 15 residues. Germline loops: CDR1 SGHDT, CDR2 YYEEEE. Losses at the gene ends were 4 bases for V and 6 bases for J; bases not matched to a gene: 9. The DNA of the CDR3 is TGTGCCAGCAGCACTAGGGGACAGGGGCACCCTGAAGCTTTCTTT. Residues: CASSTRGQGHPEAFF.

The chain has TRBV28 and TRBJ1-3, with unresolved D. This CDR3 is built from 13 residues. V was cut by 2 bases and J by 4 bases, with 6 bases left in between. Germline assignment: CDR1 MDHEN and CDR2 SYDVKM. CDR3 region: CASSLGRGNTIYF. CDR3 sequence (DNA): TGTGCCAGCAGTTTAGGTCGGGGAAACACCATATATTTT.

The chain has TRBV19 and TRBJ1-1; D might be TRBD1 (5 bases). The V gene lost 3 bases and the J gene lost 4 bases, with 15 bases spanning the gap. CDR1 is LNHDA and CDR2 is SQIVND in the germline V gene (reference sequence). The CDR3 is 15 residues long. DNA for the CDR3: TGTGCCAGTAGTATCCGACAGCCCTGGGGCACTGAAGCTTTCTTT. Translated: CASSIRQPWGTEAFF.

The CDR3: CASSSVYEQYF. The CDR3 DNA sequence: TGTGCCAGCAGCAGTGTGTACGAGCAGTACTTC. The chain links TRBV28 to TRBJ2-7, with D unclear. This CDR3 region has 11 residues. The germline CDR1 and CDR2 sequences are MDHEN and SYDVKM. V lost 6 bases to trimming and J lost 4 bases, with 7 bases between them.

The V call is TRBV11-2, the J call TRBJ2-5; D ambiguous. This CDR3 spans 17 amino acids. Trimming removed 3 bases from V and 5 bases from J, with 22 bases in between. CDR1 and CDR2 (germline): SGHAT, FQNNGV. CDR3 sequence (DNA): TGTGCCAGCAGCTTGATGGTCCCTCAGCCGGGTGGGGAGACCCAGTACTTC. Its protein is CASSLMVPQPGGETQYF.

This chain links TRBV10-3 with TRBJ2-3, with 11 bases lining up with TRBD2. After removal of 6 bases from V and 3 bases from J, the junction contained 2 bases not matched to a gene. CDR3 length: 14 residues. Germline CDR1 ENHRY, CDR2 SYGVKD. Here the CDR3 reads CAIRLAGETDTQYF. In DNA, the CDR3 is TGTGCCATCAGACTAGCGGGGGAGACAGATACGCAGTATTTT.

J is TRBJ2-4 and V is TRBV9, with D possibly matching TRBD2 (5 bases). Germline assignment: CDR1 SGDLS and CDR2 YYNGEE. This CDR3 contains 14 residues. V dropped 2 bases and J dropped 8 bases, with 14 bases sitting between them. CDR3 sequence reads: CASSVCRGRHIQYF. The CDR3 region has the DNA TGTGCCAGCAGCGTCTGCCGGGGTAGGCACATTCAGTACTTC. Full variable domain (rest looked up from reference TRBV9 and TRBJ2-4): DSGVTQTPKHLITATGQRVTLRCSPRSGDLSVYWYQQSLDQGLQFLIQYYNGEERAKGNILERFSAQQFPDLHSELNLSSLELGDSALYFCASSVCRGRHIQYFGAGTRLSVL.

The chain combines TRBV7-8 with TRBJ2-1, with D tentatively TRBD2 (5 bases). Trimming removed 5 bases from V and 3 bases from J, with 14 bases in between. CDR3 length: 15 residues. Germline V CDR1 and CDR2: SGHVS, FQNEAQ. This chain's CDR3 is CASSPSEGSYNEQFF. DNA of the CDR3: TGTGCCAGCAGCCCGAGCGAGGGTAGCTACAATGAGCAGTTCTTC.

This chain joins TRBV28 and TRBJ2-2; 10 nucleotides agree with TRBD2. The CDR3 extends over 16 amino acids. The V gene's germline CDR1 is MDHEN and CDR2 SYDVKM. V shed 5 bases and J 2 bases; nucleotides not matched to a gene: 5. The CDR3: CASSGGLARNTGELFF. The CDR3 DNA sequence: TGTGCCAGCAGTGGGGGACTAGCGAGAAACACCGGGGAGCTGTTTTTT.

The rearrangement uses TRBV28 and TRBJ2-3; TRBD2 might be the D (6 bases). This CDR3 has 16 amino acids. Germline V CDR1 and CDR2: MDHEN, SYDVKM. The germline V and J ends were trimmed by 6 bases and 5 bases, with 21 bases remaining between them. For the CDR3, the DNA is TGTGCCAGCAGCCGTTTTGCGGGCGGGATTCAAGATACGCAGTATTTT. It codes for CASSRFAGGIQDTQYF.

The J gene is TRBJ1-3, the V gene TRBV5-1; 8 positions agree with TRBD1. V lost 5 bases and J lost 11; bases outside the gene matches: 15. Germline V CDR1 and CDR2: SGHRS, YFSETQ. The CDR3 runs to 15 residues. CDR3 amino acids: CASRDTGGSFGSIYF. CDR3 bases: TGCGCCAGCAGGGATACAGGGGGTTCGTTTGGGTCCATATATTTT.

This chain joins TRBV5-4 and TRBJ2-2; 9 nucleotides line up with TRBD1. The V gene's germline CDR1 is SGHNT and CDR2 YYREEE (reference sequence). V lost 0 bases to trimming and J lost 4 bases; unmatched junction nucleotides: 4. The CDR3 runs 16 residues. The chain's CDR3 is CASSLVGTGRTGELFF. CDR3 sequence (DNA): TGTGCCAGCAGCTTGGTAGGGACAGGGCGCACCGGGGAGCTGTTTTTT.

V usage is TRBV5-1 and J usage is TRBJ2-5, with 8 positions matching TRBD2. This CDR3 region has 15 residues. The V gene end was trimmed by 0 bases and the J gene end by 4 bases; junction bases not matched to a gene: 5. Germline loops: CDR1 SGHRS, CDR2 YFSETQ. CDR3 sequence: CASSLVGRAPETQYF. The DNA of the CDR3 is TGCGCCAGCAGCTTGGTCGGGAGGGCCCCAGAGACCCAGTACTTC.

This clone has more than one count but fewer than ten. The V call is TRBV18, the J call TRBJ1-4, with D tentatively TRBD1 (6 bases). The CDR3 runs to 14 residues. The V gene's germline CDR1 is KGHSH and CDR2 LQKENI. V was trimmed by 1 base and J by 7 bases, leaving 10 bases between them. The CDR3 bases are TGTGCCAGCTCACCACAACAGGGTGGTGAAAAACTGTTTTTT. Protein: CASSPQQGGEKLFF.

This clone showed up just once. The chain uses TRBV19 and TRBJ2-6, with a tentative D call TRBD2 (5 bases). The CDR3 extends over 16 amino acids. Trimming pared 3 bases from V and 4 bases from J, leaving 13 bases between. Germline V gene lookup returns CDR1 LNHDA and CDR2 SQIVND (reference sequence). Written as DNA, the CDR3 is TGTGCCAGTAGTATCCAGTCGGGGTGGGGGGCCAACGTCCTGACTTTC. It encodes CASSIQSGWGANVLTF. The full variable domain, completed using reference TRBV19 and TRBJ2-6, is DGGITQSPKYLFRKEGQNVTLSCEQNLNHDAMYWYRQDPGQGLRLIYYSQIVNDFQKGDIAEGYSVSREKKESFPLTVTSAQKNPTAFYLCASSIQSGWGANVLTFGAGSRLTVL.

This clone was detected only once. This chain connects TRBV2 to TRBJ1-1, with a tentative D call TRBD1 (5 bases). This CDR3 comprises 15 residues. Germline V gene data show CDR1 as SNHLY and CDR2 as FYNNEI. The V end lost 4 bases, the J end lost 0 bases, and 12 bases lay between the germline ends. The CDR3 sequence is CASSAVGLMNTEAFF. Written as DNA, the CDR3 is TGTGCCAGCAGTGCTGTGGGACTGATGAACACTGAAGCTTTCTTT.

The V gene is TRBV18, the J gene TRBJ2-7, with 7 bases fitting TRBD2. V lost 4 bases, J lost 7 bases, and 16 bases stayed unmatched. The CDR3 is 16 residues long. Germline CDR1 is KGHSH and CDR2 is LQKENI. CDR3 sequence reads: CASSLPRRAGDDEQYF. The CDR3 DNA is TGTGCCAGCTCACTCCCCCGAAGGGCGGGAGATGATGAGCAGTACTTC.

This sequence joins TRBV7-3 and TRBJ2-2; 8 bases line up with TRBD2. The CDR3 spans 14 residues. Trimming removed 3 bases from V and 6 bases from J; junction bases left unmatched: 3. Germline CDR1 reads SGHTA; CDR2 reads FQGTGA. CDR3 DNA: TGTGCCAGCAGCTTCGGGAGGGACGCCGGGGAGCTGTTTTTT. Residues: CASSFGRDAGELFF.

The chain carries TRBV5-1 and TRBJ1-1, with TRBD1 as a possible D gene (6 bases). V lost 4 bases and J lost 3, with 10 bases in between. Germline V gene sequence: CDR1 SGHRS, CDR2 YFSETQ. The CDR3 runs to 13 residues. Written as DNA, the CDR3 is TGCGCCAGCAGCCCGAAGGGGGACACTGAAGCTTTCTTT. Residues: CASSPKGDTEAFF.

This chain uses TRBV18 with TRBJ2-4; 8 bases map to TRBD2. The V gene's germline CDR1 is KGHSH and CDR2 LQKENI. The V gene end was trimmed by 3 bases and the J gene end by 6 bases; junction bases not matched to a gene: 4. The CDR3 runs to 14 residues. CDR3 region: CASSPTSGLNIQYF. The DNA of the CDR3 is TGTGCCAGCTCACCCACTAGCGGCCTAAACATTCAGTACTTC.

V and J are TRBV6-1 and TRBJ1-2, with TRBD1 identical over 7 bases. The ends lost 2 bases at V and 8 bases at J; junction bases unmatched: 8. The CDR3 contains 14 residues. From germline, CDR1 is MNHNS and CDR2 SASEGT. The CDR3 spells CASSENRGQYGYTF. DNA of the CDR3: TGTGCCAGCAGTGAAAACAGGGGCCAGTACGGCTACACCTTC.

The chain employs TRBV28 and TRBJ1-1, with D tentatively TRBD1 (5 bases). Germline CDR1 MDHEN, CDR2 SYDVKM. CDR3 length: 13 amino acids. V was clipped by 5 bases and J by 5 bases, with 12 bases between them. CDR3 loop: CASSPQGLTEAFF. The CDR3 DNA reads as TGTGCCAGCAGTCCCCAGGGTTTGACTGAAGCTTTCTTT.

This chain connects TRBV2 to TRBJ2-1; 8 positions match TRBD2. With 11 bases clipped from V and 9 bases from J, the junction kept 6 bases outside the gene matches. The CDR3 spans 11 residues. Germline V gene sequence: CDR1 SNHLY, CDR2 FYNNEI. The CDR3 DNA follows: TGTGCCGGCCATCTAGCGGGTGAGCAGTTCTTC. Its translation is CAGHLAGEQFF.

This clone turned up a few times. The chain joins TRBV28 to TRBJ2-7; possible D gene TRBD2, 6 bases. CDR1 is MDHEN, CDR2 SYDVKM, per germline. The V end was cut by 7 bases, the J end by 6 bases, with 16 bases between. There are 13 residues in the CDR3. CDR3 loop: CASTPWRGGEQYF. In nucleotides, the CDR3 is TGTGCCAGCACCCCCTGGCGGGGCGGCGAGCAGTACTTC.

V gene TRBV28 combines with J gene TRBJ2-1; TRBD2 might be the D (6 bases). Germline V gives CDR1 MDHEN, CDR2 SYDVKM. There are 14 residues in the CDR3. V dropped 11 bases and J dropped 4 bases, with 18 bases sitting between them. The CDR3 sequence: CAACPGEVYNEQFF. CDR3 DNA sequence: TGTGCCGCGTGTCCCGGGGAGGTTTACAATGAGCAGTTCTTC.

This sequence joins TRBV28 and TRBJ2-3, with a possible D match to TRBD2 (6 bases). V was shortened by 7 bases and J by 6 bases, with 20 bases between the two germline ends. The CDR3 loop spans 15 amino acids. From germline, CDR1 is MDHEN and CDR2 SYDVKM. CDR3 DNA sequence: TGTGCCAGCAATTCCCGGGACTTCCTAACCGATACGCAGTATTTT. It codes for CASNSRDFLTDTQYF.

Comment on this clone: Other DNA sequences in the sample encode the same CDR3. The chain is built from TRBV30 and TRBJ1-2; TRBD1 agrees at 10 bases. V lost 1 base to trimming and J lost 5 bases; unmatched junction nucleotides: 1. Looked up from germline, CDR1 is GTSNPN and CDR2 is SVGIG (reference sequence). The CDR3 is 13 residues long. CDR3 coding DNA: TGTGCCTGGAGTGCGGACAGGGGGTATGGCTACACCTTC. Translation gives CAWSADRGYGYTF.

This chain links TRBV24-1 with TRBJ1-5, with a weak D call TRBD1 (5 bases). The V end lost 8 bases, the J end lost 7 bases, and 8 bases lay between the germline ends. Germline values: CDR1 KGHDR, CDR2 SFDVKD. The CDR3 loop spans 11 amino acids. The CDR3 loop is CATTGNQPQHF. DNA of the CDR3: TGTGCCACCACAGGGAACCAGCCCCAGCATTTT.

The J gene is TRBJ2-7, the V gene TRBV7-9, with TRBD1 identical over 9 bases. Per germline, CDR1 SEHNR and CDR2 FQNEAQ (reference sequence). The CDR3 runs 18 residues. V was pared by 3 bases and J by 3 bases, with 15 bases of the junction left unmatched. The CDR3 spells CASSFTTGGLNYFYEQYF. The CDR3 coding sequence is TGTGCCAGCAGCTTTACAACAGGGGGCCTAAATTATTTCTACGAGCAGTACTTC.

DNA of the CDR3: TGTGCCAGCACTACAGGGTGGGGGGAAAAACTGTTTTTT. This gives the protein CASTTGWGEKLFF. The chain has TRBV27 and TRBJ1-4; D might be TRBD1 (6 bases). This CDR3 has 13 amino acids. CDR1 is MNHEY, CDR2 SMNVEV, per germline (reference sequence). V lost 7 bases, J lost 8 bases, and 14 bases lay in between. Based on the CDR3 plus reference TRBV27 and TRBJ1-4, the full variable domain is EAQVTQNPRYLITVTGKKLTVTCSQNMNHEYMSWYRQDPGLGLRQIYYSMNVEVTDKGDVPEGYKVSRKEKRNFPLILESPSPNQTSLYFCASTTGWGEKLFFGSGTQLSVL.

This clone was counted at least ten times. The genes are TRBV11-1 and TRBJ2-1, with a weak D call TRBD2 (7 bases). Per the germline V gene, CDR1 is SGHAT and CDR2 is FQDESV (reference sequence). CDR3 length equals 13 residues. Trimming left V 5 bases short and J 7 bases short, with 12 bases between. The CDR3 region has the DNA TGTGCCAGCAGCCAAGGGGGGGAAAATGAGCAGTTCTTC. Protein product: CASSQGGENEQFF.